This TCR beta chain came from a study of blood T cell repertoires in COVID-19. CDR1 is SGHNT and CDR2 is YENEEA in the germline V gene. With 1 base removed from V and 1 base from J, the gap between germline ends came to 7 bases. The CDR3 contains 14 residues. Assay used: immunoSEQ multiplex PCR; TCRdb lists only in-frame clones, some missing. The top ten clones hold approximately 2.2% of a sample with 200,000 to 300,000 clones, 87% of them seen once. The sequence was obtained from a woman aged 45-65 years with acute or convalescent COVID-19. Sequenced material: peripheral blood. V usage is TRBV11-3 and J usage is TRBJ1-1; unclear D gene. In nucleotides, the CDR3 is TGTGCCAGCAGCTTAGGTCGACAGAACACTGAAGCTTTCTTT. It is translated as CASSLGRQNTEAFF.